One sample yielded the 9 T cell receptor beta chains listed below, sequenced in a study of cytomegalovirus exposure and HLA in healthy donors. Sequencing used immunoSEQ multiplex PCR; TCRdb keeps in-frame clones, though not all of them. The sample includes approximately 190,000 clones, roughly 80% seen only once; the top ten take roughly 7.5%. Sample: PBMCs. The origin of the receptors is a young man in good health and CMV-seropositive.

In this sample, this clone turned up a few times. This chain joins TRBV4-2 and TRBJ2-7; 8 bases match TRBD2. In germline, CDR1 is LGHNA, CDR2 YNFKEQ. V gave up 0 bases and J gave up 4 bases; unmatched junction bases: 14. The CDR3 spans 18 residues. Here the CDR3 reads CASSQDHRAFGGGYEQYF. Written as DNA, the CDR3 is TGTGCCAGCAGCCAAGATCATCGCGCCTTCGGGGGGGGTTACGAGCAGTACTTC.

The chain employs TRBV7-9 and TRBJ2-4; 9 nucleotides align to TRBD2. CDR3 length: 14 residues. J gave up 4 bases and V 7 bases, and 5 bases lay outside the gene matches. Germline lookup yields CDR1 SEHNR and CDR2 FQNEAQ (reference sequence). CDR3 region: CASTASGRKNIQYF. The CDR3 DNA reads as TGTGCCAGCACCGCGAGCGGGAGGAAAAACATTCAGTACTTC.

V is TRBV7-3 and J is TRBJ2-2; the D gene is possibly TRBD1 (6 bases). Germline V gene data show CDR1 as SGHTA and CDR2 as FQGTGA. V lost 5 bases, J lost 6 bases, and 10 bases lay in between. CDR3 length: 13 residues. CDR3 DNA sequence: TGTGCCAGCAGCCCCCCAGGGGCCGGGGAGCTGTTTTTT. This sequence encodes CASSPPGAGELFF.

This clone was detected only once. The V call is TRBV6-5, the J call TRBJ2-2, with TRBD1 matching over 8 bases. Germline lookup yields CDR1 MNHEY and CDR2 SVGAGI. J lost 9 bases, V lost 0 bases, and 6 bases had no gene match. This CDR3 is 15 amino acids long. The CDR3 DNA reads as TGTGCCAGCAGTTACTCAAACAGGGGGAACCGGGAGCTGTTTTTT. It encodes CASSYSNRGNRELFF.

J is TRBJ2-3 and V is TRBV14, with 7 bases fitting TRBD2. The CDR3 is made up of 16 amino acids. The junction had 9 bases not matched to a gene; V was cut back by 0 bases and J by 6 bases. Germline-derived CDR1 and CDR2 are SGHDN and FVKESK. The CDR3, as DNA: TGTGCCAGCAGCCAAGACGTACGCGGGAGTCTGGATACGCAGTATTTT. As protein: CASSQDVRGSLDTQYF.

The V and J genes are TRBV27 and TRBJ1-5; D is ambiguous. This CDR3 spans 15 amino acids. V was trimmed by 0 bases and J by 2 bases, leaving 8 bases between them. Germline CDR1 is MNHEY and CDR2 is SMNVEV (reference sequence). CDR3 amino acids: CASSLSLLGNQPQHF. In nucleotides, the CDR3 is TGTGCCAGCAGTTTATCGTTACTGGGCAATCAGCCCCAGCATTTT.

The chain couples TRBV28 to TRBJ2-3; possible D gene TRBD2, 6 bases. The CDR3 is 14 amino acids. Germline CDR1 and CDR2: MDHEN and SYDVKM. Trimming left V 4 bases short and J 3 bases short, with 11 bases between. The CDR3 is CASSWIGGTDTQYF. The CDR3 DNA is TGTGCCAGCAGTTGGATTGGGGGGACAGATACGCAGTATTTT. The entire variable domain, with the rest obtained from reference TRBV28 and TRBJ2-3, is as follows: DVKVTQSSRYLVKRTGEKVFLECVQDMDHENMFWYRQDPGLGLRLIYFSYDVKMKEKGDIPEGYSVSREKKERFSLILESASTNQTSMYLCASSWIGGTDTQYFGPGTRLTVL.

The chain uses TRBV1 and TRBJ2-3; the D segment call TRBD2 is taken from the table without a DNA check. TRBV1 is assigned pseudogene status. The CDR3 spans 12 residues. The CDR3 loop is CTSNPTPDTQYF. The CDR3 DNA reads TGCACCAGCAATCCCACTCCAGATACGCAGTATTTT.

The gene calls are TRBV28 and TRBJ1-1, with 11 bases fitting TRBD1. The length of the CDR3 is 16 residues. CDR1 is MDHEN, CDR2 SYDVKM, per germline. J gave up 5 bases and V 8 bases, and 13 bases lay outside the gene matches. The CDR3 region has the DNA TGTGCCAGCTCCCTTTCCGGGGGGACAGGGGGTACTGAAGCTTTCTTT. Its translation is CASSLSGGTGGTEAFF.